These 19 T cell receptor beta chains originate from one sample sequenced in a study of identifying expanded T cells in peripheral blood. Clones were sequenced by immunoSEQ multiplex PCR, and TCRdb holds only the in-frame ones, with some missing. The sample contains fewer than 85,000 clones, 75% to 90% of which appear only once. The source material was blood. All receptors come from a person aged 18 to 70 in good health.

CDR3 sequence reads: CASKQSGARNEQFF. The DNA for the CDR3 is TGTGCCAGTAAGCAGTCAGGGGCCCGCAATGAGCAGTTCTTC. The genes are TRBV19 and TRBJ2-1, with D perhaps TRBD1 (6 bases). Trimming stripped 7 bases from V and 6 bases from J, with 16 bases between. The germline CDR1 and CDR2 sequences are LNHDA and SQIVND (reference sequence). The CDR3 runs 14 residues.

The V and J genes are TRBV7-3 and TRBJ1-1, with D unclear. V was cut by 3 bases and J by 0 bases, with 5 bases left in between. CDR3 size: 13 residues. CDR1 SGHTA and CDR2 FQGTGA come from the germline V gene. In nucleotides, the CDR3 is TGTGCCAGCAGCTTGTTAGTGAACACTGAAGCTTTCTTT. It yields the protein CASSLLVNTEAFF. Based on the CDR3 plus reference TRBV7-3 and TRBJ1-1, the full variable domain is GAGVSQTPSNKVTEKGKYVELRCDPISGHTALYWYRQSLGQGPEFLIYFQGTGAADDSGLPNDRFFAVRPEGSVSTLKIQRTERGDSAVYLCASSLLVNTEAFFGQGTRLTVV.

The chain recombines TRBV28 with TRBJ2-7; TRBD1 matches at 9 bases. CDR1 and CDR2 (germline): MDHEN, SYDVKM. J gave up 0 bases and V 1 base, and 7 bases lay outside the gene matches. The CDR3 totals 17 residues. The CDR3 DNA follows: TGTGCCAGCAGTTTATACACAGGGGGCGGAAACTCCTACGAGCAGTACTTC. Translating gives CASSLYTGGGNSYEQYF.

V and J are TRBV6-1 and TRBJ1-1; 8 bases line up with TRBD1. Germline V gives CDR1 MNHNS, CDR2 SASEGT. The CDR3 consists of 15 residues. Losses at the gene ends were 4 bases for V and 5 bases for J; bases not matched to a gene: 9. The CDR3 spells CASSAAGQGRTEAFF. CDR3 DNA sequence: TGTGCCAGCAGTGCTGCCGGACAGGGTAGGACTGAAGCTTTCTTT.

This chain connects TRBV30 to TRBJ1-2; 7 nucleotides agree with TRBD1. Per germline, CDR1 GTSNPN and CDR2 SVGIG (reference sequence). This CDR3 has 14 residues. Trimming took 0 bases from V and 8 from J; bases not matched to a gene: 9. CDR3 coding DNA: TGTGCCTGGAGTGTTCAGACAGGGTGGCGCGGCTACACCTTC. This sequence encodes CAWSVQTGWRGYTF.

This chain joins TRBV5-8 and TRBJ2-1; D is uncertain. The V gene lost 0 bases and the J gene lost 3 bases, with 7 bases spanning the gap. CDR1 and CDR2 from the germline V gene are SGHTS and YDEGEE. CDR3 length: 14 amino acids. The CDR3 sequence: CASSLGSNYNEQFF. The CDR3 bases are TGTGCCAGCAGCTTGGGCAGTAACTACAATGAGCAGTTCTTC. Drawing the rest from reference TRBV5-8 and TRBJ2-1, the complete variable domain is EAGVTQSPTHLIKTRGQQATLRCSPISGHTSVYWYQQALGLGLQFLLWYDEGEERNRGNFPPRFSGRQFPNYSSELNVNALELEDSALYLCASSLGSNYNEQFFGPGTRLTVL.

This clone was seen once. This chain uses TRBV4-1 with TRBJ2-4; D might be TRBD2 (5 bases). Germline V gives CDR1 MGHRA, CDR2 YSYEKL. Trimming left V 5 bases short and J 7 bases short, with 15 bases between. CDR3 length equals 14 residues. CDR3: CASSSSSLANIQYF. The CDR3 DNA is TGCGCCAGCAGCTCATCTAGTTTAGCGAACATTCAGTACTTC.

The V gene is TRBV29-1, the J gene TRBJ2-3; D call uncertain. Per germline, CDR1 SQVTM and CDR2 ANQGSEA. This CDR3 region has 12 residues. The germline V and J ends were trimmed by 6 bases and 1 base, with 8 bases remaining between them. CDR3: CSVAQGTDTQYF. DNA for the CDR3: TGCAGCGTGGCACAAGGCACAGATACGCAGTATTTT.

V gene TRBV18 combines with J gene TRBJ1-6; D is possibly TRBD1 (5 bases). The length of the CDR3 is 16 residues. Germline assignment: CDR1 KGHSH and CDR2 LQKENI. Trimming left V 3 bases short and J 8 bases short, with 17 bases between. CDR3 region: CASSPRGLPPDSPLHF. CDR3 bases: TGTGCCAGCTCACCGCGGGGACTCCCGCCCGATTCACCCCTCCACTTT.

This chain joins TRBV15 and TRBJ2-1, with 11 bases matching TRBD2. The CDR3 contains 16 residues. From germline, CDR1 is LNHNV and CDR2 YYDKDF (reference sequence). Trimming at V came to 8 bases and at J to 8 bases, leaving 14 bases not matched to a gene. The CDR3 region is CATGDPQTSGTYEQFF. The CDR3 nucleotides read TGTGCCACCGGCGACCCCCAGACTAGCGGGACCTATGAGCAGTTCTTC.

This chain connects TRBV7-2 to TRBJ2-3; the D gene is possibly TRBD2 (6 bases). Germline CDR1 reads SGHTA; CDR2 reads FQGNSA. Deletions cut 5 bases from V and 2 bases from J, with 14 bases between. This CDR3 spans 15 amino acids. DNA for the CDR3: TGTGCCAGCAGCCTCACTAGCATGGCCACAGATACGCAGTATTTT. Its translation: CASSLTSMATDTQYF.

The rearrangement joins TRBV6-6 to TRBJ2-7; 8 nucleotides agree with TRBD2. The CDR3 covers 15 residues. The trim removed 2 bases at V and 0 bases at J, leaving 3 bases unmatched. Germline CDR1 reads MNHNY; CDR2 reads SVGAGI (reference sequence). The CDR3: CASSYTGGDSYEQYF. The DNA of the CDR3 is TGTGCCAGCAGTTACACGGGGGGGGACTCCTACGAGCAGTACTTC.

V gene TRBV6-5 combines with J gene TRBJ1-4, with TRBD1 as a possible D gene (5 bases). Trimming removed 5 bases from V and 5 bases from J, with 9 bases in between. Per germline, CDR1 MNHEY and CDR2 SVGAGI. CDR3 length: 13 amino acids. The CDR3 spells CASSPRENEKLFF. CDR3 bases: TGTGCCAGCAGTCCCAGGGAGAATGAAAAACTGTTTTTT.

The CDR3 spells CASSSVIGPYEQYF. CDR3 sequence (DNA): TGTGCCAGCAGTTCCGTAATAGGCCCCTACGAGCAGTACTTC. J is TRBJ2-7 and V is TRBV27; no reliable D call. CDR3 length: 14 amino acids. The germline V and J ends were trimmed by 4 bases and 2 bases, with 12 bases remaining between them. CDR1 is MNHEY, CDR2 SMNVEV, per germline (reference sequence).

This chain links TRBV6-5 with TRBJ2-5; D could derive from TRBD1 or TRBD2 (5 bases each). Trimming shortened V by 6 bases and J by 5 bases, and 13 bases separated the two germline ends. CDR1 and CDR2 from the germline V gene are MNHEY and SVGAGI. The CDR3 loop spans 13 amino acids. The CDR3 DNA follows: TGTGCCAGCAGCCCCGGGACGGACGAGACCCAGTACTTC. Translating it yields CASSPGTDETQYF.

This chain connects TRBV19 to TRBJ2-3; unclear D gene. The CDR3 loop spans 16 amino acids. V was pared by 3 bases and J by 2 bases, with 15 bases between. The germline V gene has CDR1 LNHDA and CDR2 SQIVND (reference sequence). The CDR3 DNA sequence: TGTGCCAGTAGTATTAATCGGGTAGGATTCACAGATACGCAGTATTTT. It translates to CASSINRVGFTDTQYF.

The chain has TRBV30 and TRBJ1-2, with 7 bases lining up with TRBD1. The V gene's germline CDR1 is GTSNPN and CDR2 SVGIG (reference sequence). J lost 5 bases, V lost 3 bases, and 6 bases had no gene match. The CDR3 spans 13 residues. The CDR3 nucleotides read TGTGCCTGGAGCGAGGACAGGTCGTATGGCTACACCTTC. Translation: CAWSEDRSYGYTF. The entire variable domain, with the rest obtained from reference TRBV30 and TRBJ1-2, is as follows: SQTIHQWPATLVQPVGSPLSLECTVEGTSNPNLYWYRQAAGRGLQLLFYSVGIGQISSEVPQNLSASRPQDRQFILSSKKLLLSDSGFYLCAWSEDRSYGYTFGSGTRLTVV.

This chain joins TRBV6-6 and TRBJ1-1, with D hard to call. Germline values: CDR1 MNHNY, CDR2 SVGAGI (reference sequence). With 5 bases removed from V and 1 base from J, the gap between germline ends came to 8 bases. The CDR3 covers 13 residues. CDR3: CASSRTENTEAFF. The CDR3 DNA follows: TGTGCCAGCAGTCGGACTGAGAACACTGAAGCTTTCTTT.

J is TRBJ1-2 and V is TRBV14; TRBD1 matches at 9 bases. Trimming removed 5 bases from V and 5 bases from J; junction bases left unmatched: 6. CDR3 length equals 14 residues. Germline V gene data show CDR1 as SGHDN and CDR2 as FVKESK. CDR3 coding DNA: TGTGCCAGCAGCTTAGGCGACAGGGGGTATGGCTACACCTTC. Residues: CASSLGDRGYGYTF.